Shown below are 15 T cell receptor beta chains from a single sample sequenced in a study of blood T cell repertoires in COVID-19 (dated by TCRdb to the early 2020s). Library prep was done by the immunoSEQ multiplex PCR assay. TCRdb stores this immuneACCESS table with in-frame sequences only. Part of the clones is absent; in the studies checked, under half of the shortfall reflects unresolved V genes, and no reason is known for the rest. A total of about 180,000 clones appear in this sample, around 80% of them only once. Jointly, the top ten make up 12% of the sample. The sequenced sample was peripheral blood. The source is a woman over 75 with COVID-19, enrolled during active disease.

With regard to this clone: Other DNA sequences within the sample encode an identical CDR3. The chain employs TRBV5-8 and TRBJ2-7; TRBD1 agrees at 7 bases. V gave up 4 bases and J gave up 0 bases; unmatched junction bases: 13. The CDR3 length is 17 residues. CDR1 and CDR2 from the germline V gene are SGHTS and YDEGEE. CDR3 sequence: CASSNLRTGEISYEQYF. CDR3 coding DNA: TGTGCCAGCAGCAATTTAAGGACAGGTGAGATCTCCTACGAGCAGTACTTC.

J is TRBJ2-3 and V is TRBV25-1, with D possibly matching TRBD2 (6 bases). The CDR3 is 13 residues long. V gave up 2 bases and J gave up 6 bases, with 9 bases separating them. The germline V gene has CDR1 MGHDK and CDR2 SYGVNS. The CDR3 region is CASSEGGADTQYF. The CDR3 DNA is TGTGCCAGCAGTGAAGGAGGGGCCGATACGCAGTATTTT.

The V gene is TRBV18, the J gene TRBJ2-1, with 8 nucleotides matching TRBD1. V lost 3 bases and J lost 4; bases outside the gene matches: 5. The CDR3 spans 15 residues. Looked up from germline, CDR1 is KGHSH and CDR2 is LQKENI. The CDR3 spells CASSPLGQGYNEQFF. CDR3 coding DNA: TGTGCCAGCTCACCTTTAGGACAGGGATACAATGAGCAGTTCTTC.

The V call is TRBV7-6, the J call TRBJ2-3, with TRBD1 matching over 8 bases. This CDR3 spans 18 amino acids. The germline V gene encodes CDR1 SGHVS and CDR2 FNYEAQ. Trimming took 4 bases from V and 5 from J; bases not matched to a gene: 17. The CDR3 spells CASSSRTRTGRLRDTQYF. The CDR3 nucleotides read TGTGCCAGCAGCTCGCGGACCAGGACAGGGAGGCTTCGAGATACGCAGTATTTT.

This chain joins TRBV15 and TRBJ1-1; unclear D gene. This CDR3 is built from 15 residues. Germline CDR1 and CDR2: LNHNV and YYDKDF (reference sequence). V was shortened by 0 bases and J by 3 bases, with 11 bases between the two germline ends. This CDR3 is CATSRDQAIDTEAFF. The CDR3 nucleotides are TGTGCCACCAGCAGAGATCAGGCTATAGACACTGAAGCTTTCTTT.

This chain links TRBV11-1 with TRBJ2-3; 10 nucleotides align to TRBD1. The CDR3 is 15 residues long. V shed 4 bases and J 4 bases; nucleotides not matched to a gene: 5. Per germline, CDR1 SGHAT and CDR2 FQDESV (reference sequence). For the CDR3, the DNA is TGTGCCAGCAGCTACCGGGACAGGGGCCCAGATACGCAGTATTTT. This translates into CASSYRDRGPDTQYF.

On this clone itself: One end of the junction does not line up with germline, which may come from a read error. The chain links TRBV6-2 or TRBV6-3 to TRBJ2-4; the D gene is possibly TRBD1 (7 bases). Looked up from germline, CDR1 is MNHEY and CDR2 is SVGEGT. The CDR3 runs to 11 residues. CDR3 nucleotide sequence: TGTGCCAGCAGTGGAGGGACAGCCATTAGGTTC. Amino acid sequence: CASSGGTAIRF.

The CDR3 region has the DNA TGTGCCAGCCTACGGGTCTATAATTCACCCCTCCACTTT. Its translation is CASLRVYNSPLHF. V gene TRBV6-5 combines with J gene TRBJ1-6; no clear D gene. The CDR3 has 13 amino acids. CDR1 is MNHEY and CDR2 is SVGAGI in the germline V gene. The V end was cut by 8 bases, the J end by 3 bases, with 8 bases between.

This chain links TRBV5-5 with TRBJ1-2, with 8 bases matching TRBD1. V was clipped by 3 bases and J by 6 bases; unmatched bases: 10. This CDR3 contains 15 residues. Looked up from germline, CDR1 is SGHKS and CDR2 is YYEKEE (reference sequence). Here the CDR3 DNA reads TGTGCCAGCAGCTACTCAGGGGGCCCAGGGGATGGCTACACCTTC. This translates into CASSYSGGPGDGYTF.

The chain recombines TRBV21-1 with TRBJ1-1; TRBD1, as called in the table, went unchecked against the DNA. TRBV21-1 is given as a pseudogene. The CDR3 is 16 amino acids. The CDR3 region has the DNA TGTGCCAGTCGCAAATGGCCAGGGGGCATGGGTACTGAAGCTTTCTTT. Protein product: CASRKWPGGMGTEAFF.

The rearrangement links TRBV7-2 to TRBJ2-3, with 10 bases lining up with TRBD2. J was trimmed by 1 base and V by 0 bases; bases with no gene match: 4. The CDR3 runs 17 residues. Germline loops: CDR1 SGHTA, CDR2 FQGNSA. The CDR3 spells CASSLASGGAGTDTQYF. In nucleotides, the CDR3 is TGTGCCAGCAGCTTAGCGAGCGGGGGGGCGGGCACAGATACGCAGTATTTT.

The chain uses TRBV6-2 or TRBV6-3 and TRBJ2-2; 11 bases are a match to TRBD1. CDR3 length: 19 amino acids. V lost 0 bases and J lost 7; bases outside the gene matches: 13. CDR1 is MNHEY and CDR2 is SVGEGT in the germline V gene. CDR3 amino acids: CASSYSGSQDRGLIGELFF. The CDR3 DNA sequence: TGTGCCAGCAGTTACTCTGGGTCCCAGGACAGGGGGCTGATCGGGGAGCTGTTTTTT.

V is TRBV5-1 and J is TRBJ2-7, with D possibly matching TRBD1 (5 bases). The CDR3 consists of 15 residues. Looked up from germline, CDR1 is SGHRS and CDR2 is YFSETQ. The germline V and J ends were trimmed by 4 bases and 3 bases, with 17 bases remaining between them. The CDR3 DNA sequence: TGCGCCAGCAGCCGCACAGGTTTGGTAATCTACGAGCAGTACTTC. This codes for CASSRTGLVIYEQYF.

Details on this clone: A read error may produce the germline difference seen at one junction end. The J gene is TRBJ1-2, the V gene TRBV5-6, with D perhaps matching TRBD1 (5 bases). The CDR3 has 14 amino acids. Germline loops: CDR1 SGHDT, CDR2 YYEEEE. The CDR3 spells CASSLGQFHYGCTF. The CDR3 DNA is TGTGCCAGCAGCTTGGGACAGTTTCACTATGGCTGCACCTTC.

The chain recombines TRBV24-1 with TRBJ2-2; the D gene is possibly TRBD1 (5 bases). There are 16 residues in the CDR3. V lost 3 bases and J lost 4, with 14 bases in between. Looked up from germline, CDR1 is KGHDR and CDR2 is SFDVKD. The CDR3 spells CATSDRAGHGTGELFF. CDR3 nucleotides: TGTGCCACCAGTGATCGAGCAGGGCATGGCACCGGGGAGCTGTTTTTT.